These 31 T cell receptor beta chains share one sample of origin, sequenced in a study of T cells after somatic rescue of genetic block. Here immunoSEQ multiplex PCR was the method, and the copy in TCRdb shows in-frame clones only, minus some. The repertoire includes around 70,000 clones, about nine tenths of them detected once, and about 2.7% sits in the top ten. Sequenced: peripheral blood mononuclear cells (PBMCs). The source of these receptors is a man aged 40-49 years.

The chain carries TRBV5-1 and TRBJ1-1, with D maybe TRBD1 (6 bases). Deletions cut 0 bases from V and 1 base from J, with 13 bases between. Germline CDR1 reads SGHRS; CDR2 reads YFSETQ. The CDR3 consists of 16 residues. The CDR3 DNA follows: TGCGCCAGCAGCTTGGCCTTGGGGGGCTCGAACACTGAAGCTTTCTTT. This encodes CASSLALGGSNTEAFF.

J is TRBJ2-3 and V is TRBV2; the D call may be TRBD1 or TRBD2 (5 bases each). V was cut by 7 bases and J by 3 bases, with 14 bases left in between. Germline CDR1 and CDR2: SNHLY and FYNNEI. This CDR3 spans 14 amino acids. The CDR3, as DNA: TGTGCCAGCACCAGTTTGGGGGTAACAGATACGCAGTATTTT. This gives the protein CASTSLGVTDTQYF.

In nucleotides, the CDR3 is TGCGCCAGCAGCTACCCGGACGGCGCGGGAGTTCCCGGGGAGCTGTTTTTT. Its translation: CASSYPDGAGVPGELFF. V is TRBV5-1 and J is TRBJ2-2, with 7 bases lining up with TRBD2. The CDR3 runs 17 residues. Looked up from germline, CDR1 is SGHRS and CDR2 is YFSETQ. After removal of 3 bases from V and 6 bases from J, the junction contained 14 bases not matched to a gene.

The rearrangement joins TRBV2 to TRBJ2-5; D might be TRBD2 (5 bases). Trimming took off 3 bases at V and 7 bases at J, with 18 bases between the two ends. This CDR3 region has 15 residues. From germline, CDR1 is SNHLY and CDR2 FYNNEI. This CDR3 reads CASSEDVTAGGTQYF. CDR3 sequence (DNA): TGTGCCAGCAGTGAGGACGTAACCGCTGGAGGGACCCAGTACTTC.

A few counts support this clone. This chain links TRBV13 with TRBJ2-1, with D unresolved. Germline CDR1 and CDR2: PRHDT and FYEKMQ (reference sequence). V was shortened by 5 bases and J by 4 bases, with 24 bases between the two germline ends. There are 18 residues in the CDR3. CDR3 nucleotide sequence: TGTGCCAGCAGCCTCTGGGGATCAAGTTTATGGGGATACAATGAGCAGTTCTTC. It is translated as CASSLWGSSLWGYNEQFF.

The V gene is TRBV2, the J gene TRBJ2-5; no reliable D call. Germline V gives CDR1 SNHLY, CDR2 FYNNEI. The ends were cut back, 0 bases at V and 2 bases at J, with 7 bases in the middle. The CDR3 is made up of 14 amino acids. CDR3: CASSEALRQETQYF. For the CDR3, the DNA is TGTGCCAGCAGTGAAGCGCTGAGACAAGAGACCCAGTACTTC. Filled out from reference TRBV2 and TRBJ2-5, the complete variable domain reads EPEVTQTPSHQVTQMGQEVILRCVPISNHLYFYWYRQILGQKVEFLVSFYNNEISEKSEIFDDQFSVERPDGSNFTLKIRSTKLEDSAMYFCASSEALRQETQYFGPGTRLLVL.

This sequence joins TRBV5-4 and TRBJ2-2; TRBD2 is a possible D gene (5 bases). The germline gives CDR1 SGHNT, CDR2 YYREEE (reference sequence). V shed 2 bases and J shed 8 bases, with 13 bases lying between them. This CDR3 has 14 residues. CDR3 in amino acids: CASSLADLGGELFF. The DNA of the CDR3 is TGTGCCAGCAGCTTAGCGGACCTGGGTGGGGAGCTGTTTTTT.

The chain carries TRBV4-1 and TRBJ2-5; 10 nucleotides match TRBD1. Germline trimming cut 1 base from V and 4 bases from J; bases unmatched to any gene: 3. CDR1 and CDR2 (germline): MGHRA, YSYEKL. This CDR3 has 15 residues. CDR3 protein: CASSQGQGATETQYF. In DNA, the CDR3 is TGCGCCAGCAGCCAAGGACAGGGGGCAACAGAGACCCAGTACTTC.

The chain links TRBV6-1 to TRBJ1-5, with D hard to call. CDR3 length: 14 residues. Trimming left V 2 bases short and J 10 bases short, with 15 bases between. Germline loops: CDR1 MNHNS, CDR2 SASEGT. The CDR3 DNA sequence: TGTGCCAGCAGTGAAACGGGGAGGCATGAACCCCAGCATTTT. Its protein product is CASSETGRHEPQHF.

CDR3 amino acids: CASSPSSYEQYF. The CDR3 bases are TGTGCCAGCAGCCCTAGCTCCTACGAGCAGTACTTC. This sequence joins TRBV11-3 and TRBJ2-7, with D hard to call. This CDR3 spans 12 amino acids. Germline lookup yields CDR1 SGHNT and CDR2 YENEEA. V was pared by 5 bases and J by 0 bases, with 5 bases between.

This chain uses TRBV4-3 with TRBJ2-5, with D tentatively TRBD1 (8 bases). The J call is doubtful: the DNA matches TRBJ2-7 better. The CDR3 runs 16 residues. Germline V CDR1 and CDR2: LGHNA, YSLEER. The CDR3 sequence is CASSQGQGPGGYEQYF. The CDR3 DNA reads as TGCGCCAGCAGCCAAGGACAGGGGCCGGGAGGCTACGAGCAGTACTTC.

CDR3 in amino acids: CASSFWDRGFNSPLHF. Here the CDR3 DNA reads TGTGCCAGCAGCTTTTGGGACAGGGGGTTCAATTCACCCCTCCACTTT. The chain couples TRBV7-8 to TRBJ1-6; 11 nucleotides align to TRBD1. The germline CDR1 and CDR2 sequences are SGHVS and FQNEAQ. V shed 3 bases and J 7 bases; nucleotides not matched to a gene: 5. This CDR3 is built from 16 residues.

The chain joins TRBV21-1 to TRBJ2-7; the table names TRBD1, a call not compared with the DNA. TRBV21-1 is a pseudogene segment. The CDR3 loop spans 16 amino acids. The CDR3 sequence is CASSKEAGQGCNEQYF. DNA of the CDR3: TGTGCCAGCAGCAAAGAAGCCGGACAGGGGTGCAACGAGCAGTACTTC.

This chain connects TRBV29-1 to TRBJ2-3; unclear D gene. Trimming pared 1 base from V and 0 bases from J, leaving 8 bases between. This CDR3 is 14 amino acids long. Germline-derived CDR1 and CDR2 are SQVTM and ANQGSEA. The CDR3 is CSVEGFTSTDTQYF. DNA for the CDR3: TGCAGCGTTGAAGGCTTTACGAGCACAGATACGCAGTATTTT.

CDR3 sequence: CASIAGSTDTQYF. The DNA for the CDR3 is TGTGCCAGTATAGCGGGGAGCACAGATACGCAGTATTTT. The rearrangement links TRBV19 to TRBJ2-3; 8 nucleotides agree with TRBD2. The ends lost 7 bases at V and 0 bases at J; junction bases unmatched: 0. Germline CDR1 is LNHDA and CDR2 is SQIVND (reference sequence). The CDR3 has 13 amino acids.

This sequence joins TRBV10-1 and TRBJ2-3; D call uncertain. Germline loops: CDR1 WNHNN, CDR2 SYGVQD (reference sequence). V was cut by 0 bases and J by 3 bases, with 13 bases left in between. The CDR3 spans 16 residues. CDR3 DNA: TGCGCCAGCAGTGAGTCTGGCGGCCCCGCTACAGATACGCAGTATTTT. Translating gives CASSESGGPATDTQYF.

The chain joins TRBV25-1 to TRBJ1-6; D is ambiguous. The CDR3 covers 14 residues. Trimming shortened V by 4 bases and J by 9 bases, and 13 bases separated the two germline ends. Germline CDR1 is MGHDK and CDR2 is SYGVNS. The CDR3 DNA is TGTGCCAGCAGTGGAGGAAATCAAGGTTCACCCCTCCACTTT. Protein: CASSGGNQGSPLHF.

This clone was detected only once. The genes are TRBV7-8 and TRBJ2-3; D not resolved. V was shortened by 1 base and J by 8 bases, with 10 bases between the two germline ends. The CDR3 runs to 13 residues. Germline lookup yields CDR1 SGHVS and CDR2 FQNEAQ. The CDR3, as DNA: TGTGCCAGCAGCTTAGTGGGCCGAGGTACGCAGTATTTT. Translation: CASSLVGRGTQYF. The full variable domain, in which reference TRBV7-8 and TRBJ2-3 provide the parts outside the CDR3, is GAGVSQSPRYKVAKRGQDVALRCDPISGHVSLFWYQQALGQGPEFLTYFQNEAQLDKSGLPSDRFFAERPEGSVSTLKIQRTQQEDSAVYLCASSLVGRGTQYFGPGTRLTVL.

This clone was found a few times. The chain combines TRBV7-2 with TRBJ1-5; the D is unclear. This CDR3 spans 13 amino acids. Germline V CDR1 and CDR2: SGHTA, FQGNSA. The germline V and J ends were trimmed by 5 bases and 3 bases, with 8 bases remaining between them. CDR3 sequence reads: CASSPQLNQPQHF. As DNA, the CDR3 is TGTGCCAGCAGCCCCCAACTCAATCAGCCCCAGCATTTT.

The V and J genes are TRBV19 and TRBJ2-1, with 9 nucleotides matching TRBD1. Germline CDR1 reads LNHDA; CDR2 reads SQIVND (reference sequence). Trimming cost V 6 bases and J 4 bases; bases outside gene matches: 4. The CDR3 extends over 14 amino acids. CDR3 loop: CASRDRGSYNEQFF. As DNA, the CDR3 is TGTGCCAGTAGGGACAGGGGCTCTTACAATGAGCAGTTCTTC.

CDR3 protein: CASSSTSLDTQYF. CDR3 DNA sequence: TGTGCCAGCAGCTCTACTTCGCTAGATACGCAGTATTTT. This chain uses TRBV11-3 with TRBJ2-3; D unclear. The CDR3 consists of 13 residues. Germline V gene data show CDR1 as SGHNT and CDR2 as YENEEA. The V end was cut by 4 bases, the J end by 5 bases, with 10 bases between. The whole variable domain, filled in from reference TRBV11-3 and TRBJ2-3, reads EAGVVQSPRYKIIEKKQPVAFWCNPISGHNTLYWYLQNLGQGPELLIRYENEEAVDDSQLPKDRFSAERLKGVDSTLKIQPAELGDSAVYLCASSSTSLDTQYFGPGTRLTVL.

V and J are TRBV18 and TRBJ2-5; TRBD1 matches at 7 bases. This CDR3 contains 14 residues. Looked up from germline, CDR1 is KGHSH and CDR2 is LQKENI. V was pared by 4 bases and J by 5 bases, with 7 bases of the junction left unmatched. The CDR3 coding sequence is TGTGCCAGCTCACTTCGACAGGGTGGGGAGACCCAGTACTTC. Protein sequence: CASSLRQGGETQYF. The variable domain in full, completed from reference TRBV18 and TRBJ2-5, reads NAGVMQNPRHLVRRRGQEARLRCSPMKGHSHVYWYRQLPEEGLKFMVYLQKENIIDESGMPKERFSAEFPKEGPSILRIQQVVRGDSAAYFCASSLRQGGETQYFGPGTRLLVL.

The chain has TRBV29-1 and TRBJ1-1; weak D call: TRBD1 (6 bases). The germline V and J ends were trimmed by 5 bases and 6 bases, with 16 bases remaining between them. This CDR3 has 13 residues. CDR1 and CDR2 from the germline V gene are SQVTM and ANQGSEA. CDR3 sequence: CSVLQGGGAEAFF. As DNA, the CDR3 is TGCAGCGTTTTACAGGGAGGCGGCGCTGAAGCTTTCTTT.

The V and J genes are TRBV27 and TRBJ2-4, with D perhaps matching TRBD2 (6 bases). This CDR3 comprises 15 residues. The germline V gene encodes CDR1 MNHEY and CDR2 SMNVEV (reference sequence). V was clipped by 4 bases and J by 2 bases, with 12 bases between them. CDR3 coding DNA: TGTGCCAGCAGTTCCCTAGCGAATACCAAAAACATTCAGTACTTC. This codes for CASSSLANTKNIQYF.

This clone came up once. The chain is built from TRBV11-2 and TRBJ2-7; TRBD2 agrees at 11 bases. The germline V gene encodes CDR1 SGHAT and CDR2 FQNNGV. The trim removed 4 bases at V and 3 bases at J, leaving 5 bases unmatched. The CDR3 runs to 15 residues. The CDR3 spells CASSSRLAGNYEQYF. As DNA, the CDR3 is TGTGCCAGCAGCTCGCGACTAGCGGGGAACTACGAGCAGTACTTC.

The chain couples TRBV7-2 to TRBJ2-1, with 7 bases aligning to TRBD1. CDR3 length: 14 residues. From germline, CDR1 is SGHTA and CDR2 FQGNSA. V lost 6 bases, J lost 6 bases, and 8 bases stayed unmatched. CDR3 in DNA: TGTGCCAGCAGTGGGACAGCCGTTGCCAATGAGCAGTTCTTC. Translating it yields CASSGTAVANEQFF. Full variable domain (outside the CDR3, taken from reference TRBV7-2 and TRBJ2-1): GAGVSQSPSNKVTEKGKDVELRCDPISGHTALYWYRQSLGQGLEFLIYFQGNSAPDKSGLPSDRFSAERTGGSVSTLTIQRTQQEDSAVYLCASSGTAVANEQFFGPGTRLTVL.

The chain links TRBV6-5 to TRBJ1-2; D is unclear. The CDR3 extends over 13 amino acids. Trimming shortened V by 0 bases and J by 9 bases, and 11 bases separated the two germline ends. CDR1 is MNHEY and CDR2 is SVGAGI in the germline V gene. The CDR3 here is CASSYSSQRSYTF. The CDR3 region has the DNA TGTGCCAGCAGTTACTCTTCTCAGCGAAGCTACACCTTC.

The chain is built from TRBV25-1 and TRBJ2-3, with unresolved D. The length of the CDR3 is 14 residues. From germline, CDR1 is MGHDK and CDR2 SYGVNS. V shed 5 bases and J shed 0 bases, with 9 bases lying between them. CDR3 sequence (DNA): TGTGCCAGCAGTCTACGCGGTAGCACAGATACGCAGTATTTT. This encodes CASSLRGSTDTQYF.

V gene TRBV28 combines with J gene TRBJ1-2, with TRBD1 as a possible D gene (5 bases). The CDR3 is 14 residues long. V lost 6 bases, J lost 4 bases, and 15 bases lay in between. Per the germline V gene, CDR1 is MDHEN and CDR2 is SYDVKM. CDR3 sequence: CASRSGKGSYGYTF. The CDR3, as DNA: TGTGCCAGCAGGTCAGGGAAGGGCAGCTATGGCTACACCTTC.

The chain links TRBV6-5 to TRBJ2-7; D possibly matches TRBD1 or TRBD2 (5 bases each). Germline V gene sequence: CDR1 MNHEY, CDR2 SVGAGI. The CDR3 contains 16 residues. V lost 2 bases and J 5 bases, leaving 19 bases between the germline ends. In nucleotides, the CDR3 is TGTGCCAGCAGTTACCCAGGGAGACGCCTAGACGACGAGCAGTACTTC. The encoded protein is CASSYPGRRLDDEQYF.

This clone came up a few times. The chain carries TRBV7-9 and TRBJ2-6; unclear D gene. CDR1 SEHNR and CDR2 FQNEAQ come from the germline V gene (reference sequence). The CDR3 extends over 16 amino acids. The ends were cut back, 1 base at V and 0 bases at J, with 7 bases in the middle. CDR3 bases: TGTGCCAGCAGCTTAGTTCAGGTCTCTGGGGCCAACGTCCTGACTTTC. Translated: CASSLVQVSGANVLTF.